This passage covers 16 T cell receptor beta chains from one sample sequenced in a study of T-cell reconstitution after alpha-beta-depleted transplantation in children. Preparation of the TCRbeta library was carried out with unique molecular identifiers. TCRdb re-called the PCR reads through MiXCR, storing one row per CDR3 protein. The sample shows approximately 190,000 distinct CDR3 sequences, around 7.7% of them seen only once. The sample in question was PBMCs, mostly from graft donor cells, obtained 360 days after TCRalphabeta/CD19-depleted stem cell transplant. The receptors here all came from a male patient under 10 years old who had a stem cell transplant for acute myeloid leukemia, so the T cells may come from the graft donor.

This clonotype was detected a few times. The chain couples TRBV7-2 to TRBJ2-7; possible D gene TRBD2, 6 bases. Between the trimmed V and J ends, which lost 0 bases and 1 base, there was a span of 7 bases. The CDR3 runs 14 residues. The germline CDR1 and CDR2 sequences are SGHTA and FQGNSA. The CDR3 DNA reads TGTGCCAGCAGCTTAGCGGGGGGATCCTACGAGCAGTACGTC. Its protein product is CASSLAGGSYEQYV.

This clonotype was picked up many times. The CDR3 sequence is CASSLRQTGNTIYF. The CDR3 nucleotides read TGTGCCAGCAGCTTGCGACAGACTGGAAACACCATATATTTT. The chain is built from TRBV7-9 and TRBJ1-3, with D perhaps matching TRBD1 (5 bases). The CDR3 sequence is 14 residues long. V lost 3 bases to trimming and J lost 2 bases, with 8 bases between them. Germline V gene data show CDR1 as SEHNR and CDR2 as FQNEAQ (reference sequence).

V is TRBV10-3 and J is TRBJ2-1; D is unclear. The V and J ends lost 5 bases and 0 bases respectively, with 5 bases between them. Looked up from germline, CDR1 is ENHRY and CDR2 is SYGVKD. The CDR3 is 13 amino acids. CDR3 sequence (DNA): TGTGCCATCAGTCGGAGCTCCTACAATGAGCAGTTCTTC. Translated, it gives CAISRSSYNEQFF.

The rearrangement uses TRBV29-1 and TRBJ2-3; no clear D. Germline CDR1 SQVTM, CDR2 ANQGSEA. V dropped 1 base and J dropped 3 bases, with 5 bases sitting between them. This CDR3 comprises 12 residues. The CDR3 reads CSVEGATDTQYF. DNA of the CDR3: TGCAGCGTTGAAGGGGCTACAGATACGCAGTATTTT.

This clonotype was seen a few times. This chain links TRBV4-3 with TRBJ2-1, with TRBD2 identical over 7 bases. CDR3 length: 15 amino acids. Trimming took 4 bases from V and 0 from J; bases not matched to a gene: 3. CDR1 LGHNA and CDR2 YSLEER come from the germline V gene. The chain's CDR3 is CASSPSGASYNEQFF. For the CDR3, the DNA is TGCGCCAGCAGCCCTAGCGGAGCCTCCTACAATGAGCAGTTCTTC.

The sample holds many counts of this clonotype. V usage is TRBV12-3 or TRBV12-4 and J usage is TRBJ2-5, with D uncertain. The germline V and J ends were trimmed by 6 bases and 4 bases, with 12 bases remaining between them. The CDR3 sequence is 13 residues long. The DNA of the CDR3 is TGTGCCAGCAGCCTATGGGGTACAGAGACCCAGTACTTC. As protein: CASSLWGTETQYF.

The chain combines TRBV20-1 with TRBJ2-5, with TRBD2 matching 10 bases. The CDR3 spans 16 residues. Per germline, CDR1 DFQATT and CDR2 SNEGSKA (reference sequence). V trimming: 3 bases; J trimming: 2 bases; junction bases outside the gene matches: 9. Here the CDR3 reads CSARELAGALQETQYF. The CDR3 DNA sequence: TGCAGTGCTAGGGAGCTAGCGGGAGCCTTGCAAGAGACCCAGTACTTC.

This clonotype was recorded many times. V usage is TRBV4-2 and J usage is TRBJ2-3; 8 bases align to TRBD2. Trimming removed 4 bases from V and 6 bases from J; junction bases left unmatched: 12. The CDR3 has 16 residues. Germline loops: CDR1 LGHNA, CDR2 YNFKEQ. CDR3 coding DNA: TGTGCCAGCAGCCTCCCGCCAGCGGGAGTTGGGGATACGCAGTATTTT. Amino acids: CASSLPPAGVGDTQYF.

This chain connects TRBV20-1 to TRBJ1-1; tentatively, D is TRBD1 (5 bases). From germline, CDR1 is DFQATT and CDR2 SNEGSKA (reference sequence). The V gene lost 5 bases and the J gene lost 0 bases, with 10 bases spanning the gap. This CDR3 has 13 amino acids. The CDR3 bases are TGCAGTGCTGCGACGACAGTGAACACTGAAGCTTTCTTT. This gives the protein CSAATTVNTEAFF.

This clonotype was counted at least ten times. This chain uses TRBV6-1 with TRBJ2-3; maybe TRBD1 (5 bases). Germline V gives CDR1 MNHNS, CDR2 SASEGT. This CDR3 comprises 14 residues. The germline V and J ends were trimmed by 7 bases and 3 bases, with 14 bases remaining between them. CDR3 amino acids: CASTGAVETDTQYF. The CDR3 nucleotides are TGTGCCAGCACTGGGGCAGTGGAGACAGATACGCAGTATTTT.

This clonotype was counted a few times. The chain uses TRBV29-1 and TRBJ2-4, with TRBD2 matching over 7 bases. V trimming: 4 bases; J trimming: 0 bases; junction bases outside the gene matches: 3. Germline V gene sequence: CDR1 SQVTM, CDR2 ANQGSEA. This CDR3 is 14 amino acids long. The CDR3 protein is CSVVGGRAKNIQYF. The CDR3 DNA follows: TGCAGCGTTGTTGGCGGGAGAGCCAAAAACATTCAGTACTTC.

This clonotype was observed many times. J is TRBJ2-3 and V is TRBV28; D gene uncertain. CDR1 MDHEN and CDR2 SYDVKM come from the germline V gene. V was pared by 5 bases and J by 2 bases, with 11 bases between. This CDR3 is 14 amino acids long. Here the CDR3 reads CASSREEYTDTQYF. As DNA, the CDR3 is TGTGCCAGCAGTCGCGAGGAGTACACAGATACGCAGTATTTT.

This clonotype was recorded once. V and J are TRBV2 and TRBJ2-5, with 7 positions matching TRBD2. The CDR3 runs to 12 residues. The V and J ends lost 9 bases and 1 base, in that order; junction bases with no gene match: 2. Germline CDR1 and CDR2: SNHLY and FYNNEI. The CDR3 coding sequence is TGTGCCAGAAGGACTAGCCAAGAGACCCAGTACTTC. It yields the protein CARRTSQETQYF.

This clonotype showed up just a few times. The chain employs TRBV2 and TRBJ2-7, with D unresolved. The CDR3 contains 14 residues. Germline CDR1 is SNHLY and CDR2 is FYNNEI. Trimming stripped 1 base from V and 0 bases from J, with 7 bases between. For the CDR3, the DNA is TGTGCCAGCAGTGAAGAACAGCTCTCCTACGAGCAGTACGTC. Protein sequence: CASSEEQLSYEQYV.

Ten or more counts support this clonotype. The V call is TRBV5-1, the J call TRBJ2-1; 7 bases line up with TRBD1. The CDR3 is made up of 14 amino acids. V lost 3 bases and J lost 9; bases outside the gene matches: 9. In germline, CDR1 is SGHRS, CDR2 YFSETQ. The CDR3 DNA follows: TGCGCCAGCAGCTACCCCCGAGGGGGCGTTGAGCAGTTCTTC. This codes for CASSYPRGGVEQFF.

The chain has TRBV7-3 and TRBJ2-7; D perhaps matches TRBD1 (5 bases). V was shortened by 5 bases and J by 7 bases, with 27 bases between the two germline ends. The CDR3 has 17 amino acids. In germline, CDR1 is SGHTA, CDR2 FQGTGA. The CDR3 nucleotides are TGTGCCAGCAGCCCTCACAAGTTTGAACAGGAGCAAGGGGAGCAGTACTTC. Its protein is CASSPHKFEQEQGEQYF.